This entry lists 24 T cell receptor beta chains sequenced from one sample in a study of blood T cell repertoires in COVID-19. Libraries were prepared by immunoSEQ multiplex PCR; TCRdb keeps only in-frame clonotypes and omits some of them. The sample holds over 350,000 clones; roughly 90% are singletons and the top ten take around 4.4%. The sample consisted of peripheral blood. Receptors were obtained from a woman in her 30s with acute or convalescent COVID-19.

This chain uses TRBV28 with TRBJ1-5, with 12 nucleotides matching TRBD1. V lost 3 bases, J lost 7 bases, and 10 bases stayed unmatched. The CDR3 is made up of 17 amino acids. The V gene's germline CDR1 is MDHEN and CDR2 SYDVKM. CDR3 protein: CASSFSGTGGGRQPQHF. CDR3 bases: TGTGCCAGCAGTTTTTCCGGGACAGGGGGCGGTCGGCAGCCCCAGCATTTT.

J is TRBJ2-7 and V is TRBV6-6; D gene unclear. Trimming left V 8 bases short and J 2 bases short, with 13 bases between. This CDR3 comprises 13 residues. CDR1 and CDR2 from the germline V gene are MNHNY and SVGAGI (reference sequence). CDR3 DNA: TGTGCCAGCCGAACCACAGCCACCTACGAGCAGTACTTC. Translation gives CASRTTATYEQYF.

CDR3 region: CASSVNRDRGNEQFF. In nucleotides, the CDR3 is TGTGCCAGCAGCGTGAACCGGGACAGGGGCAATGAGCAGTTCTTC. The J gene is TRBJ2-1, the V gene TRBV7-3; 10 bases match TRBD1. The CDR3 length is 15 residues. The germline V gene has CDR1 SGHTA and CDR2 FQGTGA. Trimming at V came to 5 bases and at J to 6 bases, leaving 7 bases not matched to a gene.

The rearrangement links TRBV20-1 to TRBJ2-1, with 8 bases lining up with TRBD2. Germline V gene data show CDR1 as DFQATT and CDR2 as SNEGSKA (reference sequence). CDR3 length equals 16 residues. Trimming cost V 3 bases and J 5 bases; bases outside gene matches: 12. The CDR3 spells CSASLSGGTLNNEQFF. The DNA of the CDR3 is TGCAGTGCTAGTCTTTCGGGGGGGACCCTAAACAATGAGCAGTTCTTC.

The rearrangement links TRBV27 to TRBJ2-7; 7 nucleotides line up with TRBD1. The CDR3 is 13 residues long. The germline gives CDR1 MNHEY, CDR2 SMNVEV (reference sequence). V shed 4 bases and J 6 bases; nucleotides not matched to a gene: 6. The CDR3 spells CASSWAQGREQYF. CDR3 nucleotides: TGTGCCAGCAGTTGGGCACAGGGGCGCGAGCAGTACTTC.

V and J are TRBV10-3 and TRBJ1-6, with 7 positions matching TRBD1. The CDR3 totals 14 residues. Germline assignment: CDR1 ENHRY and CDR2 SYGVKD. Germline trimming cut 10 bases from V and 8 bases from J; bases unmatched to any gene: 11. The CDR3, as DNA: TGTGCCAGCCTACAGGGGACGAGCGATTCACCCCTCCACTTT. Translation gives CASLQGTSDSPLHF.

This chain uses TRBV29-1 with TRBJ2-5, with TRBD2 matching 8 bases. This CDR3 comprises 14 residues. The V gene end was trimmed by 4 bases and the J gene end by 5 bases; junction bases not matched to a gene: 9. Germline V CDR1 and CDR2: SQVTM, ANQGSEA. The CDR3 DNA reads as TGCAGCGTTGCGTTTGCGGGGGGCATTGAGACCCAGTACTTC. This encodes CSVAFAGGIETQYF.

The genes are TRBV9 and TRBJ2-2; 8 bases are a match to TRBD1. This CDR3 contains 15 residues. Germline CDR1 and CDR2: SGDLS and YYNGEE. V was pared by 7 bases and J by 0 bases, with 5 bases of the junction left unmatched. The CDR3 DNA reads TGTGCCAGCCCAGGACAGGGTGCGAACACCGGGGAGCTGTTTTTT. Translating gives CASPGQGANTGELFF.

This sequence joins TRBV20-1 and TRBJ1-6; tentative D call: TRBD1 (5 bases). CDR3 length: 13 amino acids. Trimming removed 3 bases at V and 8 bases at J, with 11 bases between. Germline CDR1 DFQATT, CDR2 SNEGSKA (reference sequence). The CDR3, as DNA: TGCAGTGCTAGTAGGGGAATTTATTCACCCCTCCACTTT. It is translated as CSASRGIYSPLHF.

This chain uses TRBV19 with TRBJ1-4; TRBD1 agrees at 9 bases. J was trimmed by 5 bases and V by 5 bases; bases with no gene match: 6. The germline gives CDR1 LNHDA, CDR2 SQIVND (reference sequence). The CDR3 has 15 amino acids. CDR3 sequence reads: CASSDTGTGNEKLFF. CDR3 sequence (DNA): TGTGCCAGTAGTGACACCGGGACAGGGAATGAAAAACTGTTTTTT.

The chain recombines TRBV13 with TRBJ2-1; 9 bases fit TRBD1. From germline, CDR1 is PRHDT and CDR2 FYEKMQ (reference sequence). The J segment lost 8 bases and the V segment lost 3 bases, leaving 8 bases of the junction unmatched. The CDR3 covers 15 residues. The CDR3 region has the DNA TGTGCCAGCAGCTTTACCGGGACAGGGATCCATGAGCAGTTCTTC. Its translation: CASSFTGTGIHEQFF.

The rearrangement uses TRBV2 and TRBJ2-2; 7 bases are a match to TRBD1. The CDR3 runs 13 residues. V was pared by 6 bases and J by 6 bases, with 4 bases of the junction left unmatched. Germline V CDR1 and CDR2: SNHLY, FYNNEI. CDR3 amino acids: CASRWDSPGELFF. For the CDR3, the DNA is TGTGCCAGCAGATGGGACAGCCCCGGGGAGCTGTTTTTT.

CDR3 in DNA: TGTGCCAGCAGTTCTAGCCTCACGGACGAGCAGTACTTC. It translates to CASSSSLTDEQYF. The chain carries TRBV28 and TRBJ2-7; tentatively, D is TRBD2 (5 bases). CDR3 length: 13 amino acids. The germline V gene encodes CDR1 MDHEN and CDR2 SYDVKM. Trimming pared 4 bases from V and 5 bases from J, leaving 12 bases between.

This clone was seen more than once but under ten times. In the same sample, other DNA sequences code for this CDR3. This sequence joins TRBV3-1 (or the pseudogene TRBV3-2) and TRBJ1-1; TRBD1 is a possible D gene (6 bases). Trimming pared 4 bases from V and 1 base from J, leaving 10 bases between. The CDR3 covers 14 residues. CDR1 is LGHDT and CDR2 is YNNKEL in the germline V gene (reference sequence). Here the CDR3 reads CASSPWTENTEAFF. CDR3 sequence (DNA): TGTGCCAGCAGCCCCTGGACAGAGAACACTGAAGCTTTCTTT.

For the CDR3, the DNA is TGCGCCAGCAGCTTCAGGGGGTTAGACACTGAAGCTTTCTTT. Encoded protein: CASSFRGLDTEAFF. The chain links TRBV5-1 to TRBJ1-1; TRBD1 matches at 7 bases. The CDR3 is made up of 14 amino acids. Losses at the gene ends were 2 bases for V and 3 bases for J; bases not matched to a gene: 4. CDR1 and CDR2 from the germline V gene are SGHRS and YFSETQ.

This chain uses TRBV3-1 (or the pseudogene TRBV3-2) with TRBJ2-5; possibly TRBD1 for D (6 bases). This CDR3 contains 17 residues. V lost 0 bases, J lost 4 bases, and 18 bases lay in between. In germline, CDR1 is LGHDT, CDR2 YNNKEL (reference sequence). The CDR3 nucleotides are TGTGCCAGCAGCCAAGATCCCCCGGGACACGGGATAGAGACCCAGTACTTC. It codes for CASSQDPPGHGIETQYF.

The chain carries TRBV4-1 and TRBJ2-7; a weak D match, TRBD1 (5 bases). V was trimmed by 0 bases and J by 1 base, leaving 13 bases between them. This CDR3 has 16 residues. Germline lookup yields CDR1 MGHRA and CDR2 YSYEKL. The CDR3 loop is CASSQDWEQASYEQYF. CDR3 in DNA: TGCGCCAGCAGCCAAGACTGGGAACAGGCATCCTACGAGCAGTACTTC.

This clone was seen just once. The gene calls are TRBV28 and TRBJ2-7, with D tentatively TRBD2 (5 bases). Looked up from germline, CDR1 is MDHEN and CDR2 is SYDVKM. This CDR3 has 12 residues. Trimming took off 7 bases at V and 1 base at J, with 8 bases between the two ends. The CDR3 loop is CASKGRSYEQYF. The CDR3 DNA reads as TGTGCCAGCAAAGGGAGATCCTACGAGCAGTACTTC.

The rearrangement links TRBV28 to TRBJ1-2; 8 bases are shared with TRBD1. CDR1 and CDR2 from the germline V gene are MDHEN and SYDVKM. J was trimmed by 7 bases and V by 5 bases; bases with no gene match: 9. The CDR3 contains 14 residues. In DNA, the CDR3 is TGTGCCAGCAGTCGTATCACAGGGGGTGGTGGCTACACCTTC. This encodes CASSRITGGGGYTF.

V and J are TRBV6-6 and TRBJ2-1, with 7 positions matching TRBD2. The CDR3 is 14 amino acids. Trimming cost V 2 bases and J 2 bases; bases outside gene matches: 0. Germline-derived CDR1 and CDR2 are MNHNY and SVGAGI (reference sequence). CDR3 protein: CASSYGTTYNEQFF. CDR3 in DNA: TGTGCCAGCAGTTACGGGACTACCTACAATGAGCAGTTCTTC.

CDR3 nucleotides: TGTGCCAGCAGTCCCCGGGGGGATGGCTACACCTTC. Amino acids: CASSPRGDGYTF. The chain uses TRBV27 and TRBJ1-2; TRBD1 is a possible D gene (5 bases). Trimming took off 5 bases at V and 6 bases at J, with 10 bases between the two ends. CDR3 length: 12 residues. Germline V gene lookup returns CDR1 MNHEY and CDR2 SMNVEV (reference sequence).

The J gene is TRBJ2-1, the V gene TRBV5-4; the D gene is possibly TRBD2 (5 bases). Germline V lookup: CDR1 SGHNT, CDR2 YYREEE (reference sequence). The CDR3 is made up of 12 amino acids. Trimming stripped 1 base from V and 11 bases from J, with 10 bases between. The CDR3 sequence: CASSLPRDKQFF. The CDR3 coding sequence is TGTGCCAGCAGCTTGCCTCGGGATAAGCAGTTCTTC. Full variable domain (remainder filled in from reference TRBV5-4 and TRBJ2-1): ETGVTQSPTHLIKTRGQQVTLRCSSQSGHNTVSWYQQALGQGPQFIFQYYREEENGRGNFPPRFSGLQFPNYSSELNVNALELDDSALYLCASSLPRDKQFFGPGTRLTVL.

The chain recombines TRBV3-1 (or the pseudogene TRBV3-2) with TRBJ1-3, with D hard to call. Germline lookup yields CDR1 LGHDT and CDR2 YNNKEL (reference sequence). CDR3 size: 12 residues. V lost 5 bases, J lost 0 bases, and 2 bases lay in between. CDR3: CASSYSGNTIYF. For the CDR3, the DNA is TGTGCCAGCAGCTACTCTGGAAACACCATATATTTT.

The rearrangement uses TRBV12-3 or TRBV12-4 and TRBJ2-3; D is unclear. The CDR3 is made up of 13 amino acids. The V gene lost 4 bases and the J gene lost 6 bases, with 11 bases spanning the gap. The CDR3 nucleotides read TGTGCCAGCAGTTCAACTTTTGCGGATACGCAGTATTTT. It encodes CASSSTFADTQYF.